The TCR beta chain under discussion was sequenced for a study of shared clonotypes between healthy human individuals. Points on this clone: Its antigen is undetermined.

The CDR3 covers 15 residues. V was cut by 5 bases and J by 0 bases, with 15 bases left in between. From germline, CDR1 is SGHRS and CDR2 YFSETQ. Libraries were prepared by immunoSEQ multiplex PCR; TCRdb keeps only in-frame clonotypes and omits some of them. Found here are fewer than 1.6 million clones, around 98.5% of them singletons; the top ten hold about 0.35%. Findings and caveats of the study: Clonotypes that were shared across four donors made up roughly 5.2% of naive CD4 clonotypes.

The TCR comes from a man between 25 and 39 years old in good health. The sample was naive CD4+ T cells sorted from blood. As for subset: CD45RA+ positively selected. The chain employs TRBV5-1 and TRBJ2-7; tentative D call: TRBD2 (5 bases). This CDR3 is CASRLLADYSYEQYF. DNA of the CDR3: TGCGCCAGCAGACTTCTAGCAGATTACTCCTACGAGCAGTACTTC.